This T cell receptor beta chain was observed in a study of blood T cell repertoires in COVID-19. Allocation to cohorts depended on clinical history reported by the participants. V dropped 5 bases and J dropped 5; count of bases not matched to a gene: 4. Germline-derived CDR1 and CDR2 are SGHVS and FNYEAQ. CDR3 length: 13 residues. In the original analysis: Quantification of nucleated cells was approximated via reference gene primer amplification. Sequenced by immunoSEQ multiplex PCR; TCRdb stores in-frame clones only, minus some. The V and J calls and the clone size are those of that table, but D and trimming were determined from the DNA. The sample shows 250,000 to 350,000 clones, around 86% of them seen only once.

This TCR was recovered from a woman under 30 who had recovered from COVID-19. The V and J genes are TRBV7-6 and TRBJ1-2; 8 bases fit TRBD1. The sample comprised PBMCs or T cells enriched from blood (not recorded which). The CDR3 sequence: CASSGQGRYGYTF. Written as DNA, the CDR3 is TGTGCCAGCAGCGGACAGGGACGGTATGGCTACACCTTC.